The rows below give T cell receptor beta chains drawn from one sample of a study of shared clonotypes between healthy human individuals. TCRdb keeps only in-frame clones here, not all; method: immunoSEQ multiplex PCR. The sample holds some 2 million clones, 85% to 95% seen once. Sequencing input: naive CD8+ T cells sorted from blood. The receptors here all came from a man aged 18 to 30 in good health. Both conserved end residues are part of each CDR3. D genes are given only for firm matches. Part of the rows lack a size; the others show once, few, many or a class for expanded clones.

>16|-|-|TRBJ2-1|TRBV7-9
TGTGCCAGCAGCCGGGACCCCCCTAGCTCCTACAATGAGCAGTTCTTC
CASSRDPPSSYNEQFF
>16|TRBD2|-|TRBJ2-1|TRBV9
TGTGCCAGCAGCGAAAGCGGGGGGGACTCCTACAATGAGCAGTTCTTC
CASSESGGDSYNEQFF
>16|TRBD2|-|TRBJ2-1|TRBV19
TGTGCCAGTAGTATTTACGGGAGGGGATCCTACAATGAGCAGTTCTTC
CASSIYGRGSYNEQFF
>16|TRBD2|-|TRBJ2-3|TRBV28
TGTGCCAGCAGCCAAAGCGGACTAGCGGGGGGAGATACGCAGTATTTT
CASSQSGLAGGDTQYF
>13|-|-|TRBJ2-7|TRBV4-3
TGCGCCAGCAGCCACCGTGGGGGGTACGAGCAGTACTTC
CASSHRGGYEQYF
>16|TRBD1|-|TRBJ2-7|TRBV7-2
TGTGCCAGCAGCCAGGGGCCCGGGACAGGGGTGGACGAGCAGTACTTC
CASSQGPGTGVDEQYF
>16|-|-|TRBJ2-2|TRBV28
TGTGCCAGCAGCCCCCCCGGGGCGGCGAACACCGGGGAGCTGTTTTTT
CASSPPGAANTGELFF
>14|TRBD1|-|TRBJ2-7|TRBV6-1
TGTGCCAGCAGATCCGGGACAGGGATGTACGAGCAGTACTTC
CASRSGTGMYEQYF
>13|-|-|TRBJ1-5|TRBV19
TGTGCCAGTAGGGGGGACCCGAATCAGCCCCAGCATTTT
CASRGDPNQPQHF
>14|-|-|TRBJ1-2|TRBV4-3
TGCGCCAGCAGCCCTGTTGAGGGAAGCTATGGCTACACCTTC
CASSPVEGSYGYTF
>13|-|-|TRBJ1-2|TRBV9
TGTGCCAGCAGCGTAGAACTAAACTATGGCTACACCTTC
CASSVELNYGYTF
>16|TRBD1|-|TRBJ1-5|TRBV6-6
TGTGCCAGCAGCCTCCCGGGACAGGGGGTTAATCAGCCCCAGCATTTT
CASSLPGQGVNQPQHF
>14|-|-|TRBJ2-7|TRBV7-9
TGTGCCAGCAGCCGAGGTGCACAGTTCTACGAGCAGTACTTC
CASSRGAQFYEQYF
>14|-|-|TRBJ1-5|TRBV9
TGTGCCAGCAGCCCCGAGTGGAGCAATCAGCCCCAGCATTTT
CASSPEWSNQPQHF
>14|-|-|TRBJ1-5|TRBV7-2
TGTGCCAGCACCCGATGGGAGATCAATCAGCCCCAGCATTTT
CASTRWEINQPQHF
>18|-|-|TRBJ1-2|TRBV4-1
TGCGCCAGCAGCCAAGTCGAAGGATCGGCAGCTACAAACTATGGCTACACCTTC
CASSQVEGSAATNYGYTF
>13|TRBD1|-|TRBJ1-1|TRBV4-1
TGCGCCAGCGGGGGACAGGGGGGTCTTGAAGCTTTCTTT
CASGGQGGLEAFF
>11|-|-|TRBJ2-1|TRBV29-1
TGCAGCGTTGTTAGTTACAATGAGCAGTTCTTC
CSVVSYNEQFF
>16|-|-|TRBJ1-1|TRBV6-5
TGTGCCAGCAGTTACTGGGCAGGGGAGGGGGATACTGAAGCTTTCTTT
CASSYWAGEGDTEAFF
>14|TRBD1|-|TRBJ1-5|TRBV6-5
TGTGCCAGCAGTTCCCTAGGGGGCACTCAGCCCCAGCATTTT
CASSSLGGTQPQHF
>15|TRBD2|-|TRBJ2-1|TRBV9
TGTGCCAGCAACCGAGCGGGGTTGTACGGGGATGAGCAGTTCTTC
CASNRAGLYGDEQFF
>15|-|-|TRBJ2-5|TRBV21-1
TGTGCCAGCAGCAAAGCGCGGGCCTACCGAGAGACCCAGTACTTC
CASSKARAYRETQYF
>14|-|-|TRBJ2-7|TRBV9
TGTGCCAGCAGCGTAGACTGGGGAGCCTACGAGCAGTACTTC
CASSVDWGAYEQYF
>14|-|-|TRBJ2-7|TRBV5-6
TGTGCCAGCAGCTCGGACCCCGGTACCTACGAGCAGTACTTC
CASSSDPGTYEQYF
>14|-|-|TRBJ2-4|TRBV11-2
TGTGCCAGCAGCGGACCTTGGGGCAAAAACATTCAGTACTTC
CASSGPWGKNIQYF
>13|-|few|TRBJ1-6|TRBV27
TGTGCCAGCAGTTTCGGACAGACTTCACCCCTCCACTTT
CASSFGQTSPLHF
>15|TRBD1|-|TRBJ2-7|TRBV6-5
TGTGCCAGCAGTTACGGGACAGCTTATACCTACGAGCAGTACTTC
CASSYGTAYTYEQYF
>13|-|-|TRBJ2-7|TRBV27
TGTGCCAGCAGTTTAATCGGGTCCTACGAGCAGTACTTC
CASSLIGSYEQYF
>14|-|many|TRBJ1-1|TRBV14
TGTGCCAGCAGCCCGACAGCTGGACTTTATGAAGCTTTCTTT
CASSPTAGLYEAFF
>15|-|-|TRBJ2-3|TRBV5-6
TGTGCCAGCAGCTCACTGGAGGGAGCGCTCGATACGCAGTATTTT
CASSSLEGALDTQYF
>12|-|-|TRBJ2-7|TRBV5-6
TGTGCCAGCAGCTTCCCCAGAGGGGAGCAGTACTTC
CASSFPRGEQYF
>14|-|-|TRBJ1-4|TRBV28
TGTGCCTCAGCTGGTGACCGGACGGGTGAAAAACTGTTTTTT
CASAGDRTGEKLFF
>13|-|-|TRBJ1-2|TRBV5-4
TGTGCCAGCATCAACCGGGACAACTATGGCTACACCTTC
CASINRDNYGYTF
>15|-|-|TRBJ1-6|TRBV2
TGTGCCAGCAGGGAGGGGAGCTCCTATAATTCACCCCTCCACTTT
CASREGSSYNSPLHF
>14|-|-|TRBJ2-7|TRBV6-5
TGTGCCAGCAGTTACTCCATCTCAGGGGCCGAGCAGTACTTC
CASSYSISGAEQYF
>13|-|-|TRBJ1-5|TRBV5-4
TGTGCCAGCAGCGTGGACAGTAATCAGCCCCAGCATTTT
CASSVDSNQPQHF
>13|TRBD1|-|TRBJ1-1|TRBV29-1
TGCAGCGTGTCCACCACAGGGGGCACTGAAGCTTTCTTT
CSVSTTGGTEAFF
>17|TRBD1|-|TRBJ1-2|TRBV14
TGTGCCAGCAGCCAATCCCAATTTACCGGGACAGTCTATGGCTACACCTTC
CASSQSQFTGTVYGYTF
>13|TRBD2|-|TRBJ2-7|TRBV7-2
TGTGCCAGCAGGCCAGCGGGGTCCTACGAGCAGTACTTC
CASRPAGSYEQYF
>18|TRBD2|-|TRBJ2-3|TRBV11-2
TGTGCCAGCAGCTTAGAAGCCACTAGCGGATCAAGCACAGATACGCAGTATTTT
CASSLEATSGSSTDTQYF
>12|-|-|TRBJ1-1|TRBV13
TGTGCCAGCAGCCCAGGGGACACTGAAGCTTTCTTT
CASSPGDTEAFF
>12|-|-|TRBJ1-1|TRBV28
TGTGCCAGCAGTTTTACGGGTGCTGAAGCTTTCTTT
CASSFTGAEAFF
>13|-|-|TRBJ2-3|TRBV28
TGTGCCAGCAGTTTAAGGGGGACAGATACGCAGTATTTT
CASSLRGTDTQYF
>17|TRBD1|-|TRBJ1-1|TRBV19
TGTGCCAGTACCTACGGGACAGAAGCTTTTATGAACACTGAAGCTTTCTTT
CASTYGTEAFMNTEAFF
>14|-|-|TRBJ2-5|TRBV5-1
TGCGCCAGCAGCTTCTCCACCCACGCGGAGACCCAGTACTTC
CASSFSTHAETQYF